A selection of T cell receptor beta chains follows, all from one sample in a study of T-cell memory formation after mild COVID-19. TCRdb re-analysed the 5' RACE reads in MiXCR, keeping a single row per CDR3 protein. The sample carries about 160,000 distinct CDR3 sequences, around a third recorded once. The sequenced material came from PBMCs or a T cell subset sorted from them (not recorded which). The receptors were gathered from an adult woman who had mild COVID-19 (a few samples of this study predate the infection). Cell type and time point are not known. CDR3s leave out the opening cysteine and the closing phenylalanine or tryptophan.

cdr3_aa	j_call	v_call	cdr3_length
ASSERDRAAQPQH	TRBJ1-5	TRBV2	13
SVESFVGLATDTQY	TRBJ2-3	TRBV29-1	14
ASSSAYRGDYGYT	TRBJ1-2	TRBV27	13
ASSSTGGMGGYT	TRBJ1-2	TRBV7-8	12
ASSLGDRAEAF	TRBJ1-1	TRBV5-1	11
SARLQGYTEAF	TRBJ1-1	TRBV20-1	11
ASSLGTLVTY	TRBJ2-7	TRBV12-3/TRBV12-4	10
ASSLALVLPDTQY	TRBJ2-3	TRBV7-2	13
ASSFGSPLH	TRBJ1-6	TRBV7-2	9
ASSILPGEKKLF	TRBJ1-4	TRBV5-5	12
SVEQNTEAF	TRBJ1-1	TRBV29-1	9
SVRYGSGGYEQY	TRBJ2-7	TRBV29-1	12
ASSFWRPPNTGELF	TRBJ2-2	TRBV11-2	14
SVVRISGGFSTDTQY	TRBJ2-3	TRBV29-1	15
ASSPVTSGLRQETQY	TRBJ2-5	TRBV18	15
ASSLSGPEPQH	TRBJ1-5	TRBV12-3/TRBV12-4	11
ASSEGPGATDTQY	TRBJ2-3	TRBV6-1	13
ASSPGQGRDEQF	TRBJ2-1	TRBV6-4	12
ASSQDLRSSPLH	TRBJ1-6	TRBV4-2	12
ASSSEGGGTGELF	TRBJ2-2	TRBV27	13
ASSSRRGGLTDTQY	TRBJ2-3	TRBV7-2	14
ASSERAGPETQY	TRBJ2-5	TRBV25-1	12
ASSQRRATGGTQY	TRBJ2-5	TRBV7-2	13
ASSGGQGRGEQF	TRBJ2-1	TRBV5-1	12
ASSLAQMNTEAF	TRBJ1-1	TRBV11-2	12
SVGQSNEQF	TRBJ2-1	TRBV29-1	9
ATSDPGQGGNPEQF	TRBJ2-1	TRBV24-1	14
ASIHGDRGNIQY	TRBJ2-4	TRBV6-2/TRBV6-3	12
ASSDLGYGYT	TRBJ1-2	TRBV6-1	10
ASSVGGGEQY	TRBJ2-7	TRBV9	10
ASSKDRWRQETQY	TRBJ2-5	TRBV7-9	13
ASSLVRTEFQPQH	TRBJ1-5	TRBV7-8	13
SAPNRDRGTYGYT	TRBJ1-2	TRBV20-1	13
ASSLDSGGYEQY	TRBJ2-7	TRBV5-1	12
ASRRERYSNQPQH	TRBJ1-5	TRBV27	13
ASSPDRRQTQY	TRBJ2-5	TRBV12-3/TRBV12-4	11
ASSVIPNQPQH	TRBJ1-5	TRBV9	11
ASSSLSGRQETQY	TRBJ2-5	TRBV5-1	13